These 30 T cell receptor beta chains were sequenced from one sample in a study of blood T cell repertoires in COVID-19 (dated by TCRdb to 2018 to 2021). The library came from the immunoSEQ multiplex PCR assay. TCRdb took this table from immuneACCESS and kept in-frame rearrangements with V and J called. Such tables lack part of the clones; where checked against another copy, unresolved V genes explain under half of the gap, and the rest is unexplained. Counted in this sample were 300,000 to 350,000 clones; 90% of them appeared once. In total, the top ten clones hold 3.5% to 4.5% of the sample. The sequenced sample consisted of PBMCs or T cells enriched from blood (not recorded which). The receptors derive from a woman aged 18-29 years with acute COVID-19.

The chain recombines TRBV9 with TRBJ1-6, with a possible D match to TRBD1 (6 bases). CDR1 and CDR2 (germline): SGDLS, YYNGEE. Trimming stripped 0 bases from V and 7 bases from J, with 11 bases between. CDR3 size: 15 residues. This chain's CDR3 is CASSVGDRQNSPLHF. The CDR3 nucleotides are TGTGCCAGCAGCGTAGGTGACAGGCAGAATTCACCCCTCCACTTT.

The rearrangement links TRBV2 to TRBJ2-1; possible D gene TRBD2, 7 bases. Trimming took 8 bases from V and 3 from J, leaving 17 bases between them. The CDR3 contains 15 residues. Germline V lookup: CDR1 SNHLY, CDR2 FYNNEI. This CDR3 reads CASPGEGAVYNEQFF. CDR3 DNA sequence: TGTGCCAGCCCAGGGGAGGGAGCGGTCTACAATGAGCAGTTCTTC.

The V call is TRBV6-5, the J call TRBJ2-7, with TRBD1 matching 8 bases. Trimming at V came to 5 bases and at J to 3 bases, leaving 3 bases not matched to a gene. The CDR3 loop spans 13 amino acids. Germline V gives CDR1 MNHEY, CDR2 SVGAGI. This CDR3 reads CASSPDRGYEQYF. CDR3 coding DNA: TGTGCCAGCAGTCCCGACAGGGGCTACGAGCAGTACTTC.

J is TRBJ1-2 and V is TRBV18, with D possibly TRBD1 on 6 matching bases. CDR3 length: 15 residues. Germline loops: CDR1 KGHSH, CDR2 LQKENI. Between the trimmed V and J ends, which lost 0 bases and 6 bases, there was a span of 14 bases. The CDR3 DNA reads as TGTGCCAGCTCACCACCGAGTCTGGGGGCGCATGGCTACACCTTC. It encodes CASSPPSLGAHGYTF.

J is TRBJ2-1 and V is TRBV28, with D possibly being TRBD2 (5 bases). The CDR3 extends over 15 amino acids. Germline V lookup: CDR1 MDHEN, CDR2 SYDVKM. V lost 3 bases to trimming and J lost 0 bases, with 9 bases between them. Written as DNA, the CDR3 is TGTGCCAGCAGTTTCCGACTAAGCTCCTACAATGAGCAGTTCTTC. The encoded protein is CASSFRLSSYNEQFF.

This chain connects TRBV5-1 to TRBJ1-1, with D perhaps TRBD1 (6 bases). This CDR3 has 13 residues. V was shortened by 3 bases and J by 5 bases, with 11 bases between the two germline ends. CDR1 is SGHRS and CDR2 is YFSETQ in the germline V gene. CDR3 in DNA: TGCGCCAGCAGCTACCAAGGGGGAACTGAAGCTTTCTTT. Its translation is CASSYQGGTEAFF.

The chain employs TRBV5-6 and TRBJ2-3; TRBD2 is a possible D gene (6 bases). Germline V CDR1 and CDR2: SGHDT, YYEEEE. Trimming removed 0 bases at V and 6 bases at J, with 11 bases between. CDR3 size: 14 residues. Here the CDR3 reads CASSLGLASDTQYF. In DNA form, the CDR3 reads TGTGCCAGCAGCTTGGGGCTAGCGTCGGATACGCAGTATTTT. The full variable domain, with the rest looked up from reference TRBV5-6 and TRBJ2-3, is DAGVTQSPTHLIKTRGQQVTLRCSPKSGHDTVSWYQQALGQGPQFIFQYYEEEERQRGNFPDRFSGHQFPNYSSELNVNALLLGDSALYLCASSLGLASDTQYFGPGTRLTVL.

V usage is TRBV19 and J usage is TRBJ2-3; a weak D match, TRBD2 (6 bases). The CDR3 sequence is 16 residues long. V was clipped by 4 bases and J by 2 bases, with 16 bases between them. Germline values: CDR1 LNHDA, CDR2 SQIVND (reference sequence). The CDR3 DNA follows: TGTGCCAGTAGTAGGGGACTCTCAAGGGCCACAGATACGCAGTATTTT. It specifies CASSRGLSRATDTQYF.

V and J are TRBV2 and TRBJ1-5; TRBD1 might be the D (5 bases). Trimming stripped 6 bases from V and 4 bases from J, with 13 bases between. The CDR3 is 14 residues long. Germline-derived CDR1 and CDR2 are SNHLY and FYNNEI. In DNA, the CDR3 is TGTGCCAGCAGAACCGGGACTTTTAATCAGCCCCAGCATTTT. This sequence encodes CASRTGTFNQPQHF.

The chain recombines TRBV6-5 with TRBJ1-5; 9 nucleotides agree with TRBD1. In germline, CDR1 is MNHEY, CDR2 SVGAGI. This CDR3 is 14 amino acids long. With 6 bases clipped from V and 6 bases from J, the junction kept 6 bases outside the gene matches. The CDR3 DNA reads TGTGCCAGCAGCTTCACAGGGGGCGGTCAGCCCCAGCATTTT. Its translation: CASSFTGGGQPQHF.

This sequence joins TRBV28 and TRBJ1-2, with a tentative D call TRBD1 (6 bases). Trimming stripped 3 bases from V and 6 bases from J, with 14 bases between. Germline assignment: CDR1 MDHEN and CDR2 SYDVKM. CDR3 length: 14 residues. The DNA for the CDR3 is TGTGCCAGCAGTTTCCAGGGGAAAATGAATGGCTACACCTTC. This translates into CASSFQGKMNGYTF.

The chain recombines TRBV12-3 or TRBV12-4 with TRBJ1-1; tentative D call: TRBD1 (5 bases). The CDR3 is made up of 13 amino acids. The V gene lost 6 bases and the J gene lost 5 bases, with 13 bases spanning the gap. CDR3 loop: CASRGTGETEAFF. In DNA form, the CDR3 reads TGTGCCAGCAGAGGGACGGGAGAAACTGAAGCTTTCTTT.

The chain joins TRBV10-3 to TRBJ1-5; 8 bases agree with TRBD1. J was trimmed by 0 bases and V by 8 bases; bases with no gene match: 0. Germline CDR1 reads ENHRY; CDR2 reads SYGVKD. The CDR3 has 13 amino acids. The CDR3 spells CAIQGASNQPQHF. The DNA of the CDR3 is TGTGCCATCCAGGGGGCTAGCAATCAGCCCCAGCATTTT.

A few counts support this clone. V and J are TRBV19 and TRBJ1-2; D gene uncertain. Germline loops: CDR1 LNHDA, CDR2 SQIVND (reference sequence). CDR3 length: 12 amino acids. The germline V and J ends were trimmed by 3 bases and 5 bases, with 7 bases remaining between them. Here the CDR3 reads CASSISRYGYTF. CDR3 in DNA: TGTGCCAGTAGTATTTCCAGATATGGCTACACCTTC.

The chain combines TRBV24-1 with TRBJ1-5; 9 bases match TRBD1. CDR3 length equals 15 residues. The J segment lost 6 bases and the V segment lost 4 bases, leaving 6 bases of the junction unmatched. CDR1 is KGHDR, CDR2 SFDVKD, per germline. For the CDR3, the DNA is TGTGCCACCAGTGACGCCGGGACAGGGTCTCAGCCCCAGCATTTT. Translating gives CATSDAGTGSQPQHF.

The chain couples TRBV29-1 to TRBJ2-1; no firm D call. V was clipped by 1 base and J by 8 bases, with 18 bases between them. The germline CDR1 and CDR2 sequences are SQVTM and ANQGSEA. The length of the CDR3 is 15 residues. CDR3 nucleotide sequence: TGCAGCGTTGAAGTTCCACCATCCTACCGGGATGAGCAGTTCTTC. Translation gives CSVEVPPSYRDEQFF.

The V and J genes are TRBV2 and TRBJ1-3; D gene unclear. Trimming took 3 bases from V and 2 from J, leaving 8 bases between them. CDR3 length equals 14 residues. CDR1 is SNHLY, CDR2 FYNNEI, per germline. CDR3 nucleotide sequence: TGTGCCAGCAGTGACAGTTTCACTGGAAACACCATATATTTT. It is translated as CASSDSFTGNTIYF.

The chain uses TRBV19 and TRBJ1-2; D uncertain. The CDR3 has 14 residues. The V end was cut by 7 bases, the J end by 5 bases, with 17 bases between. CDR1 LNHDA and CDR2 SQIVND come from the germline V gene (reference sequence). The CDR3 region is CASTPIPLTYGYTF. The CDR3 coding sequence is TGTGCCAGTACCCCAATCCCCCTCACTTATGGCTACACCTTC.

The chain uses TRBV19 and TRBJ1-2; weak D call: TRBD1 (6 bases). CDR1 is LNHDA, CDR2 SQIVND, per germline (reference sequence). The CDR3 has 16 amino acids. V dropped 3 bases and J dropped 7 bases, with 21 bases sitting between them. CDR3 coding DNA: TGTGCCAGTAGTATTAAGGCCGGGACATCCCGTGGTGGCTACACCTTC. Translation: CASSIKAGTSRGGYTF.

The chain recombines TRBV27 with TRBJ2-3, with 16 bases identical to TRBD2. The J segment lost 1 base and the V segment lost 3 bases, leaving 4 bases of the junction unmatched. This CDR3 is 18 amino acids long. CDR1 is MNHEY, CDR2 SMNVEV, per germline (reference sequence). CDR3 nucleotides: TGTGCCAGCAGTTTCCAGGGACTAGCGGGAGGGGGCACAGATACGCAGTATTTT. This codes for CASSFQGLAGGGTDTQYF.

This clone came up once. The chain has TRBV28 and TRBJ2-3, with 9 bases aligning to TRBD2. This CDR3 contains 16 residues. V lost 5 bases to trimming and J lost 9 bases; unmatched junction nucleotides: 15. Germline V gene data show CDR1 as MDHEN and CDR2 as SYDVKM. CDR3 protein: CASSPPSGGRGRTQYF. In DNA form, the CDR3 reads TGTGCCAGCAGTCCCCCGTCTGGCGGGAGGGGGAGGACGCAGTATTTT.

Details on this clone: This may arise from a read error, as a much more abundant clone is one base away. This chain uses TRBV6-2 or TRBV6-3 with TRBJ1-5, with a weak D call TRBD1 (5 bases). In germline, CDR1 is MNHEY, CDR2 SVGEGT. The CDR3 is 13 residues long. With 6 bases removed from V and 2 bases from J, the gap between germline ends came to 8 bases. This chain's CDR3 is CASSQTGNQPQHF. CDR3 coding DNA: TGTGCCAGCAGCCAGACAGGCAATCAGCCCCAGCATTTT.

The V call is TRBV19, the J call TRBJ2-7, with D possibly matching TRBD1 (5 bases). CDR1 is LNHDA, CDR2 SQIVND, per germline (reference sequence). This CDR3 is built from 17 residues. V gave up 4 bases and J gave up 0 bases, with 19 bases separating them. This chain's CDR3 is CASSSHGFMDISYEQYF. The CDR3 DNA reads as TGTGCCAGTAGTAGCCATGGTTTTATGGACATCTCCTACGAGCAGTACTTC.

V usage is TRBV2 and J usage is TRBJ1-2; TRBD1 agrees at 7 bases. With 2 bases clipped from V and 2 bases from J, the junction kept 5 bases outside the gene matches. The CDR3 is 15 residues long. Germline CDR1 reads SNHLY; CDR2 reads FYNNEI. CDR3 residues: CASSESGRGNYGYTF. The DNA of the CDR3 is TGTGCCAGCAGTGAAAGTGGCAGGGGGAACTATGGCTACACCTTC.

The chain uses TRBV27 and TRBJ1-3; 8 bases line up with TRBD1. The CDR3 runs 14 residues. V shed 5 bases, J shed 2 bases, and the junction held 2 bases outside the gene matches. Germline V gene data show CDR1 as MNHEY and CDR2 as SMNVEV (reference sequence). For the CDR3, the DNA is TGTGCCAGCAGTCCAGGGGGCCCTGGAAACACCATATATTTT. Translation: CASSPGGPGNTIYF.

The chain combines TRBV23-1 with TRBJ2-7; D might be TRBD1 (5 bases). TRBV23-1 is an ORF for which the function is uncertain. The V end lost 0 bases, the J end lost 8 bases, and 8 bases lay between the germline ends. The CDR3 consists of 12 residues. CDR3 residues: CASSQSGQQQYF. CDR3 nucleotide sequence: TGCGCCAGCAGTCAATCGGGGCAGCAGCAGTACTTC.

This sequence joins TRBV6-5 and TRBJ2-7; D not resolved. The CDR3 has 11 residues. From germline, CDR1 is MNHEY and CDR2 SVGAGI. Trimming removed 8 bases from V and 1 base from J, with 6 bases in between. The CDR3 is CASSRSYEQYF. DNA for the CDR3: TGTGCCAGCTCTAGGTCCTACGAGCAGTACTTC.

J is TRBJ2-1 and V is TRBV9; 8 nucleotides agree with TRBD2. The CDR3 runs 15 residues. The germline CDR1 and CDR2 sequences are SGDLS and YYNGEE. Losses at the gene ends were 5 bases for V and 0 bases for J; bases not matched to a gene: 4. The CDR3 spells CASRPSGSSYNEQFF. CDR3 coding DNA: TGTGCCAGCAGACCGAGCGGGAGCTCCTACAATGAGCAGTTCTTC.

V is TRBV28 and J is TRBJ1-1; 7 nucleotides agree with TRBD1. Germline CDR1 and CDR2: MDHEN and SYDVKM. V lost 8 bases to trimming and J lost 1 base; unmatched junction nucleotides: 7. The CDR3 sequence is 14 residues long. The CDR3 DNA reads TGTGCCAGCTCGCAGGGGGGAACGAACACTGAAGCTTTCTTT. Protein product: CASSQGGTNTEAFF.

The genes are TRBV3-1 (or the pseudogene TRBV3-2) and TRBJ1-6, with TRBD1 as a possible D gene (5 bases). Trimming shortened V by 0 bases and J by 2 bases, and 8 bases separated the two germline ends. The CDR3 is made up of 16 amino acids. Germline V gene data show CDR1 as LGHDT and CDR2 as YNNKEL (reference sequence). CDR3 nucleotide sequence: TGTGCCAGCAGCCAAGACCCAGGGACCTATAATTCACCCCTCCACTTT. Amino acids: CASSQDPGTYNSPLHF.